Listed here are 23 T cell receptor beta chains from one sample, sequenced in a study of cytomegalovirus exposure and HLA in healthy donors. A multiplex PCR was run with 60 Vbeta primers and 13 Jbeta primers. Generated by immunoSEQ multiplex PCR, the TCRdb table keeps only in-frame clones and is missing some. This table holds some 180,000 clones, less than 80% found once. Sequencing used PBMCs. The source of these receptors is a man between 18 and 35 years old in good health and CMV-seronegative.

This rearrangement joins TRBV5-4 to TRBJ2-3; tentatively, D is TRBD1 (6 bases). V lost 0 bases, J lost 4 bases, and 12 bases lay in between. This CDR3 spans 15 amino acids. Germline V gene data show CDR1 as SGHNT and CDR2 as YYREEE (reference sequence). CDR3 nucleotide sequence: TGTGCCAGCAGCTTGGCGACAGGACGGTCAGATACGCAGTATTTT. Protein product: CASSLATGRSDTQYF.

The rearrangement links TRBV28 to TRBJ2-5; tentative D call: TRBD1 (5 bases). Trimming left V 6 bases short and J 5 bases short, with 7 bases between. The germline gives CDR1 MDHEN, CDR2 SYDVKM. The CDR3 covers 11 residues. As DNA, the CDR3 is TGTGCCAGCAGGGGGCCCGAGACCCAGTACTTC. Encoded protein: CASRGPETQYF.

The J gene is TRBJ1-2, the V gene TRBV4-2; D unresolved. Germline CDR1 is LGHNA and CDR2 is YNFKEQ. V lost 0 bases to trimming and J lost 4 bases, with 6 bases between them. There are 13 residues in the CDR3. In DNA form, the CDR3 reads TGTGCCAGCAGCCAAGAGAGCGGCTATGGCTACACCTTC. This sequence encodes CASSQESGYGYTF.

V and J are TRBV28 and TRBJ1-1; D remains unclear. Trimming pared 4 bases from V and 3 bases from J, leaving 15 bases between. The CDR3 runs 15 residues. Germline values: CDR1 MDHEN, CDR2 SYDVKM. CDR3 nucleotides: TGTGCCAGCAGTTCACCGGGAGCCCCCGACACTGAAGCTTTCTTT. Its protein product is CASSSPGAPDTEAFF.

The V call is TRBV4-1, the J call TRBJ2-7; 10 positions match TRBD1. Unmatched junction bases numbered 3, after V lost 4 bases and J lost 0 bases. The germline V gene has CDR1 MGHRA and CDR2 YSYEKL. The CDR3 totals 15 residues. The CDR3 reads CASSLRQGASYEQYF. CDR3 nucleotides: TGCGCCAGCAGCCTCAGACAGGGGGCCTCCTACGAGCAGTACTTC.

This clone has a handful of counts. The chain has TRBV9 and TRBJ2-3, with 9 positions matching TRBD1. The CDR3 is made up of 16 amino acids. The V and J ends lost 2 bases and 1 base, in that order; junction bases with no gene match: 5. Germline CDR1 reads SGDLS; CDR2 reads YYNGEE. This CDR3 is CASSVNRDRGTDTQYF. CDR3 nucleotides: TGTGCCAGCAGCGTCAACCGGGACAGGGGCACAGATACGCAGTATTTT. Together with reference TRBV9 and TRBJ2-3, the CDR3 gives the full variable domain: DSGVTQTPKHLITATGQRVTLRCSPRSGDLSVYWYQQSLDQGLQFLIQYYNGEERAKGNILERFSAQQFPDLHSELNLSSLELGDSALYFCASSVNRDRGTDTQYFGPGTRLTVL.

The chain recombines TRBV6-5 with TRBJ2-7; maybe TRBD2 (6 bases). The CDR3 is 14 amino acids. Germline-derived CDR1 and CDR2 are MNHEY and SVGAGI. Trimming removed 8 bases from V and 0 bases from J, with 14 bases in between. CDR3 in amino acids: CASWEDINSYEQYF. The DNA of the CDR3 is TGTGCCAGCTGGGAGGACATCAACTCCTACGAGCAGTACTTC.

This rearrangement joins TRBV9 to TRBJ2-2, with a weak D call TRBD1 (6 bases). The V end was cut by 4 bases, the J end by 3 bases, with 10 bases between. The CDR3 length is 14 residues. The germline V gene has CDR1 SGDLS and CDR2 YYNGEE. The CDR3 sequence is CASSWTVDTGELFF. For the CDR3, the DNA is TGTGCCAGCAGCTGGACAGTCGACACCGGGGAGCTGTTTTTT.

The chain employs TRBV11-1 and TRBJ1-1; 10 nucleotides match TRBD1. V lost 5 bases to trimming and J lost 5 bases; unmatched junction nucleotides: 11. Germline V lookup: CDR1 SGHAT, CDR2 FQDESV (reference sequence). The CDR3 covers 16 residues. DNA of the CDR3: TGTGCCAGCAGCCTAGGACAGGGGGAAGGTCGGACTGAAGCTTTCTTT. It is translated as CASSLGQGEGRTEAFF.

This clone was observed a single time. This chain links TRBV29-1 with TRBJ2-1; 8 bases align to TRBD2. The germline V gene encodes CDR1 SQVTM and CDR2 ANQGSEA. V was clipped by 3 bases and J by 8 bases; unmatched bases: 9. CDR3 length: 14 amino acids. CDR3 coding DNA: TGCAGCGTTGAGGCTATAGCGGGGAGACATGAGCAGTTCTTC. This translates into CSVEAIAGRHEQFF.

The chain employs TRBV5-4 and TRBJ2-1; D unresolved. Germline V gene lookup returns CDR1 SGHNT and CDR2 YYREEE (reference sequence). The CDR3 totals 13 residues. V lost 2 bases and J lost 3, with 6 bases in between. This CDR3 is CASSLYSYNEQFF. CDR3 nucleotide sequence: TGTGCCAGCAGCTTATACAGCTACAATGAGCAGTTCTTC. Full variable domain (rest looked up from reference TRBV5-4 and TRBJ2-1): ETGVTQSPTHLIKTRGQQVTLRCSSQSGHNTVSWYQQALGQGPQFIFQYYREEENGRGNFPPRFSGLQFPNYSSELNVNALELDDSALYLCASSLYSYNEQFFGPGTRLTVL.

The chain is built from TRBV9 and TRBJ2-3, with a weak D call TRBD1 (5 bases). This CDR3 has 15 amino acids. Germline CDR1 is SGDLS and CDR2 is YYNGEE. V gave up 6 bases and J gave up 1 base, with 15 bases separating them. The CDR3 sequence is CASTQTWGGTDTQYF. In nucleotides, the CDR3 is TGTGCCAGCACCCAAACGTGGGGCGGCACAGATACGCAGTATTTT.

V is TRBV29-1 and J is TRBJ1-1; maybe TRBD1 (5 bases). The V gene lost 7 bases and the J gene lost 6 bases, with 24 bases spanning the gap. This CDR3 spans 15 amino acids. Germline V gene lookup returns CDR1 SQVTM and CDR2 ANQGSEA. The CDR3 protein is CSGGGSIPAYPEAFF. The CDR3 bases are TGCAGCGGGGGGGGGAGCATTCCGGCTTACCCTGAAGCTTTCTTT.

This chain joins TRBV5-4 and TRBJ2-2, with 8 bases fitting TRBD1. This CDR3 has 15 residues. The V segment lost 2 bases and the J segment 1 base; nucleotides outside the gene matches: 1. The germline V gene encodes CDR1 SGHNT and CDR2 YYREEE (reference sequence). CDR3 in DNA: TGTGCCAGCAGCTTCGACAGGGGGAACACCGGGGAGCTGTTTTTT. Translating gives CASSFDRGNTGELFF.

This CDR3 reads CASSRAGFITEAFF. CDR3 in DNA: TGTGCCAGTAGCCGGGCAGGGTTCATTACTGAAGCTTTCTTT. The chain employs TRBV19 and TRBJ1-1; D is perhaps TRBD1 (5 bases). The CDR3 has 14 amino acids. Trimming took off 6 bases at V and 5 bases at J, with 16 bases between the two ends. From germline, CDR1 is LNHDA and CDR2 SQIVND (reference sequence).

The rearrangement uses TRBV28 and TRBJ2-5, with 11 bases matching TRBD1. Trimming cost V 6 bases and J 5 bases; bases outside gene matches: 5. The germline V gene has CDR1 MDHEN and CDR2 SYDVKM. This CDR3 contains 14 residues. The CDR3 DNA is TGTGCCAGCAGGAGGGACAGGGGGGGGGAGACCCAGTACTTC. Encoded protein: CASRRDRGGETQYF.

This rearrangement joins TRBV5-1 to TRBJ1-1; tentative D call: TRBD1 (6 bases). CDR3 size: 15 residues. Germline V gives CDR1 SGHRS, CDR2 YFSETQ. The V and J ends lost 4 bases and 5 bases respectively, with 18 bases between them. The CDR3 nucleotides read TGCGCCAGCAGCCTGGGGGCCGGGGTCCGGACTGAAGCTTTCTTT. Translation gives CASSLGAGVRTEAFF.

This chain connects TRBV9 to TRBJ2-6; D gene uncertain. The V gene's germline CDR1 is SGDLS and CDR2 YYNGEE. The CDR3 spans 14 residues. CDR3 amino acids: CADMVLSGANVLTF. The CDR3 DNA reads TGTGCAGACATGGTACTCTCTGGGGCCAACGTCCTGACTTTC.

Here the CDR3 reads CAISESAGYPMNTEAFF. Here the CDR3 DNA reads TGTGCCATCAGTGAGTCCGCGGGATACCCTATGAACACTGAAGCTTTCTTT. The V gene is TRBV10-3, the J gene TRBJ1-1; D unclear. This CDR3 has 17 amino acids. Trimming cost V 0 bases and J 0 bases, with 14 bases left between them. CDR1 ENHRY and CDR2 SYGVKD come from the germline V gene.

The chain joins TRBV28 to TRBJ2-3, with D perhaps matching TRBD1 (6 bases). This CDR3 is built from 14 residues. Trimming removed 3 bases from V and 0 bases from J, with 7 bases in between. Germline V gene data show CDR1 as MDHEN and CDR2 as SYDVKM. The DNA for the CDR3 is TGTGCCAGCAGTTTTGACAGGAGCACAGATACGCAGTATTTT. Residues: CASSFDRSTDTQYF.

The genes are TRBV19 and TRBJ1-2; TRBD1 is a possible D gene (5 bases). The CDR3 has 12 amino acids. CDR1 is LNHDA and CDR2 is SQIVND in the germline V gene (reference sequence). V lost 5 bases and J 9 bases, leaving 13 bases between the germline ends. The CDR3 DNA follows: TGTGCCAGTAGTCCAGGGCAGGCCAGCTACACCTTC. It is translated as CASSPGQASYTF.

For this clone: This sample also contains other DNA sequences that code for the same CDR3. The chain employs TRBV9 and TRBJ1-1; D is undetermined. The V gene's germline CDR1 is SGDLS and CDR2 YYNGEE. This CDR3 region has 14 residues. Trimming stripped 0 bases from V and 2 bases from J, with 8 bases between. The DNA of the CDR3 is TGTGCCAGCAGCGTAGGAGGGTCAAACACTGAAGCTTTCTTT. Its protein is CASSVGGSNTEAFF.

The chain combines TRBV27 with TRBJ1-2, with D tentatively TRBD1 (6 bases). This CDR3 has 14 residues. V lost 3 bases and J lost 6, with 14 bases in between. Looked up from germline, CDR1 is MNHEY and CDR2 is SMNVEV (reference sequence). As DNA, the CDR3 is TGTGCCAGCAGTTTTTGGGGGCAGAAAGATGGCTACACCTTC. This translates into CASSFWGQKDGYTF.